This T cell receptor beta chain was documented in a study of shared clonotypes between healthy human individuals. Whole-study findings and limits: The genetic and exposure-history diversity represented was limited by few donors. Generation probabilities of non-shared clonotypes were lower (relative to those shared by all four donors). Sequencing depth was predicted to influence how clonotypes are shared among donors.

The naive CD8 fraction comprised CD45RO-negative cells positively selected for CCR7 and excluded terminally differentiated effector memory CD45RA+ cells. Germline CDR1 is SGHRS and CDR2 is YFSETQ. The CDR3 covers 15 residues. Generated by immunoSEQ multiplex PCR, the TCRdb table keeps only in-frame clones and is missing some. Of around 620,000 clones in the sample, about 95% were seen once. Remarks on this clone: Its antigen is unidentified.

The TCR was taken from a woman aged 25-40 years in good health. The sequenced sample was naive CD8+ T cells sorted from blood. The V call is TRBV5-1, the J call TRBJ2-5; D may be TRBD1 or TRBD2 (5 bases each). The J call may be mistaken, given a closer DNA end match to TRBJ2-7. CDR3 sequence reads: CASSLGLRGTYEQYF. The CDR3 region has the DNA TGCGCCAGCAGCTTGGGGTTGAGGGGAACTTACGAGCAGTACTTC.